This TCR beta chain was sequenced during a study of shared clonotypes between healthy human individuals. This CDR3 has 13 residues. With 6 bases removed from V and 0 bases from J, the gap between germline ends came to 8 bases. Germline V gives CDR1 LNHDA, CDR2 SQIVND (reference sequence). Clones were sequenced by immunoSEQ multiplex PCR, and TCRdb holds only the in-frame ones, with some missing. The sample lists 1.6 million or so clones, approximately 98.5% occurring once. The rearrangement links TRBV19 to TRBJ1-1; D uncertain. This TCR was recovered from a man younger than 45 in good health. The sequencing input was naive CD4+ T cells sorted from blood. Subset meaning: CD45RA+ positively selected. CDR3 in DNA: TGTGCCAGTAGCCCATCCCTGAACACTGAAGCTTTCTTT. It encodes CASSPSLNTEAFF.